This entry lists 19 T cell receptor beta chains sequenced from one sample in a study of cytomegalovirus exposure and HLA in healthy donors. Both 60 Vbeta primers and 13 Jbeta primers went into the PCR. The assay was immunoSEQ multiplex PCR, and TCRdb's table has in-frame clones only and misses some. This table holds around 150,000 clones, about 86% found once. The sample consisted of PBMCs. The source is a woman aged 18 to 35 in good health and CMV-seronegative.

V usage is TRBV6-1 and J usage is TRBJ2-5; the match to TRBD2 covers 11 bases. CDR3 size: 14 residues. Germline V gives CDR1 MNHNS, CDR2 SASEGT. The V segment lost 6 bases and the J segment 5 bases; nucleotides outside the gene matches: 5. CDR3 in DNA: TGTGCCAGCAGGGAACTAGCGGGGGTGGAGACCCAGTACTTC. As protein: CASRELAGVETQYF.

V is TRBV2 and J is TRBJ1-6, with D unclear. The CDR3 sequence is 15 residues long. CDR1 and CDR2 (germline): SNHLY, FYNNEI. Trimming removed 0 bases at V and 2 bases at J, with 5 bases between. CDR3 DNA sequence: TGTGCCAGCAGTGAAGCCAGGACCTATAATTCACCCCTCCACTTT. It codes for CASSEARTYNSPLHF. Variable domain in full (rest from reference TRBV2 and TRBJ1-6): EPEVTQTPSHQVTQMGQEVILRCVPISNHLYFYWYRQILGQKVEFLVSFYNNEISEKSEIFDDQFSVERPDGSNFTLKIRSTKLEDSAMYFCASSEARTYNSPLHFGNGTRLTVT.

V usage is TRBV14 and J usage is TRBJ2-7; D gene unclear. Germline CDR1 SGHDN, CDR2 FVKESK. The V end lost 1 base, the J end lost 2 bases, and 15 bases lay between the germline ends. CDR3 length: 16 amino acids. The CDR3 DNA reads as TGTGCCAGCAGCCAAGTCTCGTTGGCAGAACCCTACGAGCAGTACTTC. This sequence encodes CASSQVSLAEPYEQYF.

This clone was detected only a few times. The chain links TRBV7-3 to TRBJ2-7; D perhaps matches TRBD2 (6 bases). CDR1 and CDR2 (germline): SGHTA, FQGTGA. Trimming removed 4 bases from V and 3 bases from J, with 13 bases in between. This CDR3 has 14 amino acids. CDR3 amino acids: CASSWDGGGYEQYF. DNA for the CDR3: TGTGCCAGCAGCTGGGACGGGGGAGGCTACGAGCAGTACTTC.

The chain has TRBV21-1 and TRBJ2-7; TRBD2 reflects the table's D call only, with no check against the DNA. TRBV21-1 is given as a pseudogene. This CDR3 region has 14 residues. The CDR3: CASSQRGIPYEQYF. The CDR3 DNA reads TGTGCCAGCAGCCAGAGAGGGATTCCCTACGAGCAGTACTTC.

The gene calls are TRBV18 and TRBJ2-2; TRBD2 agrees at 14 bases. Trimming cost V 4 bases and J 4 bases; bases outside gene matches: 8. This CDR3 comprises 18 residues. Looked up from germline, CDR1 is KGHSH and CDR2 is LQKENI. For the CDR3, the DNA is TGTGCCAGCTCACAGGGACTAGCGGGGGTTCGCGGCACCGGGGAGCTGTTTTTT. This translates into CASSQGLAGVRGTGELFF.

The chain is built from TRBV4-1 and TRBJ2-7; 11 bases are shared with TRBD2. CDR3 size: 16 residues. J lost 4 bases, V lost 2 bases, and 7 bases had no gene match. Germline V gives CDR1 MGHRA, CDR2 YSYEKL. Here the CDR3 reads CASSQPLAGGRYEQYF. In DNA, the CDR3 is TGCGCCAGCAGCCAACCATTAGCGGGGGGGCGATACGAGCAGTACTTC.

The chain is built from TRBV6-1 and TRBJ2-2; possibly TRBD1 for D (5 bases). The length of the CDR3 is 14 residues. Germline V gene lookup returns CDR1 MNHNS and CDR2 SASEGT. Trimming took 5 bases from V and 8 from J, leaving 15 bases between them. The CDR3 DNA is TGTGCCAGCAGTACATCCAGGGTTGTAGGGGAGCTGTTTTTT. This sequence encodes CASSTSRVVGELFF.

The J gene is TRBJ1-5, the V gene TRBV28; 7 nucleotides agree with TRBD1. Germline CDR1 and CDR2: MDHEN and SYDVKM. The CDR3 is made up of 20 amino acids. V lost 5 bases and J lost 0; bases outside the gene matches: 19. Here the CDR3 reads CASSNTGQQIPFYSNQPQHF. The CDR3 DNA is TGTGCCAGCAGTAACACGGGACAGCAAATCCCGTTTTATAGCAATCAGCCCCAGCATTTT.

The chain is built from TRBV19 and TRBJ1-3; possible D gene TRBD1, 6 bases. Germline values: CDR1 LNHDA, CDR2 SQIVND (reference sequence). V was shortened by 9 bases and J by 4 bases, with 19 bases between the two germline ends. The CDR3 covers 15 residues. The CDR3 is CASSNREWTGNTIYF. In nucleotides, the CDR3 is TGTGCCAGCTCGAACAGGGAGTGGACAGGAAACACCATATATTTT.

CDR3 sequence (DNA): TGTGCCAGCAGTGCCCGGGGACAACTCGGGACTGAGCAGTTCTTC. Amino acids: CASSARGQLGTEQFF. The chain couples TRBV6-6 to TRBJ2-1; possibly TRBD1 for D (6 bases). Looked up from germline, CDR1 is MNHNY and CDR2 is SVGAGI (reference sequence). With 5 bases removed from V and 9 bases from J, the gap between germline ends came to 20 bases. The CDR3 sequence is 15 residues long.

This clone was counted a few times. The rearrangement uses TRBV4-1 and TRBJ1-3; D not resolved. The CDR3 has 12 amino acids. Germline loops: CDR1 MGHRA, CDR2 YSYEKL. Trimming left V 2 bases short and J 3 bases short, with 2 bases between. Written as DNA, the CDR3 is TGCGCCAGCAGCCAACTTGGAAACACCATATATTTT. Protein: CASSQLGNTIYF.

The chain links TRBV7-9 to TRBJ1-4; D perhaps matches TRBD1 (6 bases). The CDR3 length is 16 residues. The germline V and J ends were trimmed by 1 base and 6 bases, with 15 bases remaining between them. Per the germline V gene, CDR1 is SEHNR and CDR2 is FQNEAQ (reference sequence). CDR3 coding DNA: TGTGCCAGCAGCTTAGGGATCAGGGGAGCAGATGAAAAACTGTTTTTT. Translating it yields CASSLGIRGADEKLFF.

This chain uses TRBV4-2 with TRBJ1-1; no clear D gene. This CDR3 is built from 16 residues. The germline V and J ends were trimmed by 0 bases and 4 bases, with 15 bases remaining between them. Germline loops: CDR1 LGHNA, CDR2 YNFKEQ. CDR3 residues: CASSQDLGQAITEAFF. The CDR3 nucleotides read TGTGCCAGCAGCCAAGATTTAGGCCAGGCGATCACTGAAGCTTTCTTT.

This rearrangement joins TRBV7-2 to TRBJ1-5; D is ambiguous. Deletions cut 2 bases from V and 6 bases from J, with 8 bases between. The CDR3 totals 13 residues. From germline, CDR1 is SGHTA and CDR2 FQGNSA. CDR3 in DNA: TGTGCCAGCAGCTTATTCCGGTCTCAGCCCCAGCATTTT. It translates to CASSLFRSQPQHF.

This clone was observed a handful of times. The V and J genes are TRBV6-5 and TRBJ1-3, with 8 bases aligning to TRBD1. This CDR3 comprises 15 residues. Unmatched junction bases numbered 6, after V lost 4 bases and J lost 4 bases. Germline V gene sequence: CDR1 MNHEY, CDR2 SVGAGI. In DNA form, the CDR3 reads TGTGCCAGCAGTTCGGACAGGGCGGGAGGAAACACCATATATTTT. Translation: CASSSDRAGGNTIYF.

This clone was counted once. The V gene is TRBV11-2, the J gene TRBJ2-5; TRBD2 agrees at 16 bases. The V gene's germline CDR1 is SGHAT and CDR2 FQNNGV. V was clipped by 5 bases and J by 2 bases; unmatched bases: 2. The length of the CDR3 is 16 residues. CDR3 DNA sequence: TGTGCCAGCAGCCCGGGACTAGCGGGGGGGCAAGAGACCCAGTACTTC. This translates into CASSPGLAGGQETQYF. The full variable domain, completed using reference TRBV11-2 and TRBJ2-5, is EAGVAQSPRYKIIEKRQSVAFWCNPISGHATLYWYQQILGQGPKLLIQFQNNGVVDDSQLPKDRFSAERLKGVDSTLKIQPAKLEDSAVYLCASSPGLAGGQETQYFGPGTRLLVL.

This rearrangement joins TRBV5-4 to TRBJ1-2; D may be TRBD1 (5 bases). CDR1 and CDR2 from the germline V gene are SGHNT and YYREEE (reference sequence). There are 13 residues in the CDR3. V shed 6 bases and J shed 3 bases, with 12 bases lying between them. The CDR3 region has the DNA TGTGCCAGCACCCTGGGGCCTGACTATGGCTACACCTTC. Translated: CASTLGPDYGYTF.

CDR3 sequence: CASSLNDRGDHEQYF. The CDR3 region has the DNA TGCGCCAGCAGCTTGAATGACAGGGGGGACCACGAGCAGTACTTC. The chain is built from TRBV5-1 and TRBJ2-7, with 9 bases fitting TRBD1. The V gene's germline CDR1 is SGHRS and CDR2 YFSETQ. The CDR3 covers 15 residues. The V and J ends lost 1 base and 5 bases, in that order; junction bases with no gene match: 7.